These T cell receptor beta chains were read from a single sample in a study of blood T cell repertoires in COVID-19. Generated by immunoSEQ multiplex PCR, the TCRdb table keeps only in-frame clones and is missing some. The table shows roughly 52,000 clones, with about four fifths occurring only once. Sequenced sample: peripheral blood. The receptors were gathered from a human donor in a cohort sampled during active or convalescent COVID-19. Both conserved end residues are part of each CDR3. The order of the fields is clone size, J gene, D gene, V gene, CDR3 DNA, CDR3 protein. D genes are given only for firm matches. Only some rows state a clone size, as once, few, many or a class for expanded clones.

>-|TRBJ1-6|TRBD1|TRBV27
TGTGCCAGCAGTTTATACCCCCGGGACAGCTCCTATAATTCACCCCTCCACTTT
CASSLYPRDSSYNSPLHF
>few|TRBJ1-5|TRBD1|TRBV12-5
TGTGCTAGTGGTCCTGATCCAGGGGGTCAGCCCCAGCATTTT
CASGPDPGGQPQHF
>-|TRBJ1-1|-|TRBV11-3
TGTGCCAGCAGCTTAGTTCCGCAGGGGACAGCTTTCTTT
CASSLVPQGTAFF
>-|TRBJ2-7|-|TRBV11-2
TGTGCCAGCAGCGTCCTGGAGGCAGGGGATCTCGAGCAGTACTTC
CASSVLEAGDLEQYF
>-|TRBJ2-7|-|TRBV6-5
TGTGCCAGCACCCAATTGGGGCCGGCCTACGAGCAGTACTTC
CASTQLGPAYEQYF
>-|TRBJ2-1|-|TRBV3-1/TRBV3-2
TGTGCCAGCAGCCAAAGGACCGGGGCCTACAATGAGCAGTTCTTC
CASSQRTGAYNEQFF
>few|TRBJ1-2|-|TRBV6-1
TGTGCCAGCAGTGAAGCTCCGACAGGCGGCTACACCTTC
CASSEAPTGGYTF
>-|TRBJ1-4|-|TRBV4-2
TGTGCCAGCAGCCAACAATGGGGGAGGGGCGGCGCTAATGAAAAACTGTTTTTT
CASSQQWGRGGANEKLFF
>-|TRBJ1-2|TRBD1|TRBV7-2
TGTGCCAGCAGCTTACCCGGGACAGGGCACTATGGCTACACCTTC
CASSLPGTGHYGYTF
>-|TRBJ1-2|-|TRBV9
TGTGCCAGCAGCGTACAAACCGGCTATGGCTACACCTTC
CASSVQTGYGYTF
>-|TRBJ1-1|-|TRBV2
TGTGCCAGCAGTGAAGCGCTTCTAAGGCAGGGGTACACTGAAGCTTTCTTT
CASSEALLRQGYTEAFF
>-|TRBJ2-7|-|TRBV7-2
TGTGCCAGCAGCTTGGTACAGTCTCCTTCCTACGAGCAGTACTTC
CASSLVQSPSYEQYF
>-|TRBJ1-1|-|TRBV6-5
TGTGCCAGCAGTTACTCCCGGAGGGAATACACTGAAGCTTTCTTT
CASSYSRREYTEAFF
>-|TRBJ1-4|-|TRBV19
TGTGCCAGTAGTCCAGCCGGGACTGGAGGGGATGAAAAACTGTTTTTT
CASSPAGTGGDEKLFF
>-|TRBJ2-3|TRBD2|TRBV7-2
TGTGCCAGCAGCTTAGTCGGTCGGGGGGGGCTGACAGATACGCAGTATTTT
CASSLVGRGGLTDTQYF